The entry below gives a single T cell receptor (beta chain) sequence along with its context. The data were produced by immunoSEQ multiplex PCR, yet TCRdb's version contains in-frame clones alone and is incomplete. Of about 15,000 clones listed, roughly 80% are singletons. This record comes from a study of technical replicates of blood from a handful of donors. Trimming pared 0 bases from V and 0 bases from J, leaving 10 bases between. The CDR3 is 16 amino acids. CDR1 and CDR2 (germline): SGHRS, YFSETQ. The specimen sequenced was PBMCs. This sequence was found in a human donor in good health. V is TRBV5-1 and J is TRBJ2-1, with D uncertain. CDR3 sequence (DNA): TGCGCCAGCAGCTTGGTATGGGCAAACTCCTACAATGAGCAGTTCTTC. The encoded protein is CASSLVWANSYNEQFF.